A selection of T cell receptor beta chains follows, all from one sample in a study of blood T cell repertoires in COVID-19. TCRdb keeps only in-frame clones here, not all; method: immunoSEQ multiplex PCR. The sample has about 34,000 clones, 85% to 95% seen once. The source material was peripheral blood. The source of these receptors is a man aged 55-75 years with active or convalescent COVID-19. Each CDR3 is given with its conserved first and last residue. D genes are given only for firm matches. Some rows have no size entry. The others give once, few or many, or a class for an expanded clone.

D gene	V gene	J gene	clone size	CDR3 DNA	CDR3 protein
NA	TRBV7-9	TRBJ1-4	NA	TGTGCCAGCAGCTTTCTGGGGGCCGGTGAAAAACTGTTTTTT	CASSFLGAGEKLFF
NA	TRBV6-5	TRBJ2-1	NA	TGTGCCAGCACGGGGTTGGTGTCCCATGAGCAGTTCTTC	CASTGLVSHEQFF
TRBD1	TRBV5-1	TRBJ2-7	NA	TGCGCCAGCAGCCCACAGGGACAGGCCTACGAGCAGTACTTC	CASSPQGQAYEQYF
NA	TRBV4-1	TRBJ1-1	few	TGCGCCAGCAGCCAAGAGCGGTTGGCAGTAAACACTGAAGCTTTCTTT	CASSQERLAVNTEAFF
NA	TRBV5-1	TRBJ1-4	few	TGCGCCAGCACAATGGGGCGTAATGAAAAACTGTTTTTT	CASTMGRNEKLFF
TRBD1	TRBV10-2	TRBJ1-1	NA	TGCGCCAGCAGTACAGACAGGGGGAGATCTGAAGCTTTCTTT	CASSTDRGRSEAFF
TRBD2	TRBV9	TRBJ2-2	NA	TGTGCCAGCAGCGTAGCGGGAGGATACACCGGGGAGCTGTTTTTT	CASSVAGGYTGELFF
NA	TRBV6-5	TRBJ1-2	few	TGTGCCAGCAGGCCGACCTCGGTCGGGGGTGGCTACACCTTC	CASRPTSVGGGYTF
TRBD2	TRBV7-2	TRBJ2-3	NA	TGTGCCAGCAGCTTACTAGCGGGCATAGATACGCAGTATTTT	CASSLLAGIDTQYF
TRBD1	TRBV12-5	TRBJ2-5	NA	TGTGCTAGTGGTTTGGACAGGGGTGGAATCCAAGAGACCCAGTACTTC	CASGLDRGGIQETQYF
NA	TRBV5-6	TRBJ2-3	NA	TGTGCCAGCAGCACCTACGGAGATACGCAGTATTTT	CASSTYGDTQYF
NA	TRBV7-2	TRBJ1-2	NA	TGTGCCAGCAGGACAGGAAGAGGGGACTATGGCTACACCTTC	CASRTGRGDYGYTF
TRBD1	TRBV12-3/TRBV12-4	TRBJ1-2	NA	TGTGCCAGCAGTTGGGACAGGGGGGTCTACACCTTC	CASSWDRGVYTF
NA	TRBV19	TRBJ1-2	NA	TGTGCCAGCGCTTGGGCCCTGGGAGGAAACTATGGCTACACCTTC	CASAWALGGNYGYTF
NA	TRBV28	TRBJ1-4	few	TGTGCCAGCAGTTTATGGGTCAGGGGCCGGGAAAAACTGTTTTTT	CASSLWVRGREKLFF
NA	TRBV20-1	TRBJ1-5	NA	TGCAGTGCTAGTGGGGGGGGAGGGCCGGTCAATCAGCCCCAGCATTTT	CSASGGGGPVNQPQHF
TRBD2	TRBV6-2/TRBV6-3	TRBJ2-5	NA	TGTGCCAGCAGTTACCTTGGGGATAGCGGGATCTCCCTGGGAGAGACCCAGTACTTC	CASSYLGDSGISLGETQYF
TRBD1	TRBV7-9	TRBJ1-2	NA	TGTGCCAGCAGCTCCTTTGGGACAGGAGCTTATGGCTACACCTTC	CASSSFGTGAYGYTF
TRBD1	TRBV4-3	TRBJ1-4	few	TGCGCCAGCAGCCAAGCAGACAGGGCAACTAATGAAAAACTGTTTTTT	CASSQADRATNEKLFF
TRBD1	TRBV5-1	TRBJ2-7	NA	TGCGCCAGCAGCTTGGGAGTGGGACAGGACTTCTACGAGCAGTACTTC	CASSLGVGQDFYEQYF
NA	TRBV6-5	TRBJ2-1	NA	TGTGCCAGCATTCCTCAGGGTTACAATGAGCAGTTCTTC	CASIPQGYNEQFF
TRBD2	TRBV11-2	TRBJ2-1	NA	TGTGCCAGCAGCTTAGGACTAGCGGGAAGGAATGAGCAGTTCTTC	CASSLGLAGRNEQFF
TRBD2	TRBV7-9	TRBJ2-7	NA	TGTGCCAGCAGCCCCATAACCGGGACTAGCGGGAGCTACGAGCAGTACTTC	CASSPITGTSGSYEQYF
TRBD1	TRBV5-6	TRBJ2-7	NA	TGTGCCAGCAGCCCCCGGGACAGTAGATTCTACGAGCAGTACTTC	CASSPRDSRFYEQYF
TRBD1	TRBV10-1	TRBJ2-1	few	TGCGCCAGCAGTAGAGACAGGGGACCTTACAATGAGCAGTTCTTC	CASSRDRGPYNEQFF
TRBD2	TRBV6-5	TRBJ2-7	NA	TGTGCCGGACAAGCGGGAGGGCGCCCCGAGCAGTACTTC	CAGQAGGRPEQYF
NA	TRBV7-4	TRBJ2-7	NA	TGTGCCAGCAGCTTAAATTCCGGGGTTTGGGACGAGCAGTACTTC	CASSLNSGVWDEQYF
TRBD1	TRBV7-2	TRBJ2-7	NA	TGTGCCAGCAGCCTAAGACAGGGGGCATTCGAGCAGTACTTC	CASSLRQGAFEQYF
TRBD2	TRBV5-1	TRBJ2-1	NA	TGCGCCAGCAGCCCCGGGACTAGCGGGAGCTCGACTGAGCAGTTCTTC	CASSPGTSGSSTEQFF
TRBD1	TRBV2	TRBJ2-2	once	TGTGCCAGCAGAGACAGGGTGAACACCGGGGAGCTGTTTTTT	CASRDRVNTGELFF
NA	TRBV5-6	TRBJ2-7	NA	TGTGCCAGCAGCTTGAGGACAGTGGAAGACTTC	CASSLRTVEDF
NA	TRBV2	TRBJ1-1	NA	TGTGCCAGCAGGGAGAGTAACCCGAACACTGAAGCTTTCTTT	CASRESNPNTEAFF
TRBD1	TRBV5-4	TRBJ1-2	NA	TGTGCCAGCAGCTTGGAAGGGGGCTACTATGGCTACACCTTC	CASSLEGGYYGYTF
TRBD1	TRBV7-9	TRBJ1-6	NA	TGTGCCAGCAGCTTGACAGGGGACAATTCACCCCTCCACTTT	CASSLTGDNSPLHF
NA	TRBV28	TRBJ1-1	NA	TGTGCCAGCAGTTCTCGGACAAAAGGGCAGAGAACGGTTGAAGCTTTCTTT	CASSSRTKGQRTVEAFF
NA	TRBV7-2	TRBJ2-5	NA	TGTGCCAGCAGCTTGCTAGTGGAGACCCAGTACTTC	CASSLLVETQYF
TRBD2	TRBV7-9	TRBJ2-3	NA	TGTGCCAGCAGCTTAGGGACTAGCGGGAGCACAGATACGCAGTATTTT	CASSLGTSGSTDTQYF
NA	TRBV5-1	TRBJ1-1	NA	TGCGCCAGCAGCTTGACTATGAACACTGAAGCTTTCTTT	CASSLTMNTEAFF
NA	TRBV28	TRBJ1-2	NA	TGTGCCAGCAGCACAGGGAACTGGGGCTACACCTTC	CASSTGNWGYTF
TRBD1	TRBV2	TRBJ1-5	NA	TGTGCCAGCACCGGACAGGGGCAAGGGAATCAGCCCCAGCATTTT	CASTGQGQGNQPQHF
NA	TRBV2	TRBJ2-5	NA	TGTGCCAGCAGTGAGAGGGTCAGAGAGACCCAGTACTTC	CASSERVRETQYF
TRBD2	TRBV5-4	TRBJ2-7	NA	TGTGCCAGCAGCTTGGGTGGGGGGGACTACGAGCAGTACTTC	CASSLGGGDYEQYF
NA	TRBV5-1	TRBJ1-6	NA	TGCGCCAGCAGCTTGTTGGGGAGTACCCCATTTTCACCCCTCCACTTT	CASSLLGSTPFSPLHF
TRBD2	TRBV15	TRBJ2-3	NA	TGTGCCACCAGCAGAGATCAGGGCGGGGGGGCAGATACGCAGTATTTT	CATSRDQGGGADTQYF
TRBD2	TRBV5-1	TRBJ2-3	NA	TGCGCCAGCAGCCTTACCGTGACTAGCTCAGATACGCAGTATTTT	CASSLTVTSSDTQYF
NA	TRBV5-1	TRBJ2-3	NA	TGCGCCAGCAGCTTGGACGGGATGAGCACAGATACGCAGTATTTT	CASSLDGMSTDTQYF
NA	TRBV21-1	TRBJ2-7	NA	TGTGCCAGCAGCAATAAAGAGACAGGGAGCCGCTACGAGCAGTACTTC	CASSNKETGSRYEQYF
NA	TRBV6-5	TRBJ1-5	once	TGTGCCAGCAGACCACGCACAGGGATTGAACAGCCCCAGCATTTT	CASRPRTGIEQPQHF
NA	TRBV5-1	TRBJ1-1	NA	TGCGCCAGCAGACCAGTGGGGGGGACTGAAGCTTTCTTT	CASRPVGGTEAFF
NA	TRBV4-1	TRBJ1-4	once	TGCGCCAGCAGCCAAGTCAGGCAGGGCGGTGAAAAACTGTTTTTT	CASSQVRQGGEKLFF
TRBD1	TRBV5-1	TRBJ1-1	NA	TGCGCCAGCAGCTTCTTGGACAGGGGGGAGGGAGCTTTCTTT	CASSFLDRGEGAFF
TRBD2	TRBV27	TRBJ2-7	NA	TGTGCCAGCAGATGGCGGGAGGACTCCTCCTACGAGCAGTACTTC	CASRWREDSSYEQYF
TRBD1	TRBV12-3/TRBV12-4	TRBJ1-1	NA	TGTGCCAGCAGTTTTGGGGACAGCGGAGCTTTCTTT	CASSFGDSGAFF
TRBD1	TRBV7-9	TRBJ2-1	NA	TGTGCCAGCAGCGATCGACAGGGCATCTACTACAATGAGCAGTTCTTC	CASSDRQGIYYNEQFF
NA	TRBV7-8	TRBJ1-2	NA	TGTGCCAGCAGCTTTGACAGGTCCCCCCTACTTTATGGCTACACCTTC	CASSFDRSPLLYGYTF
TRBD1	TRBV19	TRBJ1-4	NA	TGTGCCAGTAGTATAGCCGCAGGGGGAATTCGGAAACTGTTTTTT	CASSIAAGGIRKLFF
TRBD1	TRBV18	TRBJ1-6	NA	TGTGCCAGCACCCGGACAGGGGGCGATTCACCCCTCCACTTT	CASTRTGGDSPLHF
NA	TRBV4-3	TRBJ1-1	NA	TGCGCCAGCAGCCAAGATCGGAGGGCAGGTGATGAAGCTTTCTTT	CASSQDRRAGDEAFF